Listed below are T cell receptor beta chains from one sample, sequenced in a study of cytomegalovirus exposure and HLA in healthy donors. Data came from immunoSEQ multiplex PCR; TCRdb stores just in-frame clones and leaves some out. This table has a few hundred thousand clones, about 90% appearing once. Input material: PBMCs. Source of these receptors: a woman aged 18-30 years in good health and CMV-seronegative. The CDR3 runs from the conserved cysteine through the conserved F or W. Fields, in order: J gene, clone size, D gene, V gene, CDR3 DNA, CDR3 protein. D genes are given only for firm matches. Some rows mark clone size as missing; the rest say once, few, many or name a class of expanded clone.

>TRBJ2-1|few|TRBD2|TRBV19
TGTGCCAGTAGTATGACGGCTAGCGGGAGTTGGGTATACAACAATGAGCAGTTCTTC
CASSMTASGSWVYNNEQFF
>TRBJ2-7|.|TRBD1|TRBV5-6
TGTGCCAGCAGCCACCCCCCCCCGGGACAGGGGCAGTACTTC
CASSHPPPGQGQYF
>TRBJ1-1|.|.|TRBV29-1
TGCAGCGTTGAAGATGGGCCCGTTTTCTTT
CSVEDGPVFF
>TRBJ2-2|.|TRBD1|TRBV6-1
TGTGCCAGCAGTGTTACAGGGGGCATGTACACCGGGGAGCTGTTTTTT
CASSVTGGMYTGELFF
>TRBJ1-4|.|TRBD1|TRBV29-1
TGCAGCGCCGCCTTGACAGGGGGCCATGAAAAACTGTTTTTT
CSAALTGGHEKLFF
>TRBJ1-2|.|TRBD1|TRBV5-1
TGCGCCAGCAGCCTGGGGGACAGCCTAAACCTCTATGGCTACACCTTC
CASSLGDSLNLYGYTF
>TRBJ1-2|.|TRBD1|TRBV7-3
TGTGCCAGCAGTCCCGCGGGACAGAGTTTTGGGTCCTATGGCTACACCTTC
CASSPAGQSFGSYGYTF
>TRBJ1-1|.|.|TRBV12-5
TGTGCTAGTGGCCATAACAGGTTAATGAACACTGAAGCTTTCTTT
CASGHNRLMNTEAFF
>TRBJ2-1|.|TRBD2|TRBV11-3
TGTGCCAGCAGCTTGGTACTAGCGGGAGGGATAGATGAGCAGTTCTTC
CASSLVLAGGIDEQFF
>TRBJ2-3|.|.|TRBV2
TGTGCCAGCAGTGAATTAGCGCGGGGAACTAGCACAGATACGCAGTATTTT
CASSELARGTSTDTQYF
>TRBJ2-1|.|.|TRBV30
TGTGCCTGGAGCGGAACAGCCTCCTCCTACAATGAGCAGTTCTTC
CAWSGTASSYNEQFF
>TRBJ2-2|.|.|TRBV9
TGTGCCAGCAGCGTAGAGAGCGTTCAGGGGGAGCTGTTTTTT
CASSVESVQGELFF
>TRBJ1-1|.|.|TRBV6-1
TGTGCCAGCTGTGCGGGGGTCCTTATGAACACTGAAGCTTTCTTT
CASCAGVLMNTEAFF
>TRBJ2-7|.|.|TRBV27
TGTGCCAGCAGTTGGGGCCGATTCGGCTACGAGCAGTACTTC
CASSWGRFGYEQYF
>TRBJ1-1|.|.|TRBV10-3
TGTGCCAGCCGGGTCGGGAACACTGAAGCTTTCTTT
CASRVGNTEAFF
>TRBJ2-7|.|.|TRBV2
TGTGCCAGCAGTGCTGACAGGAGGAGCTCCTACGAGCAGTACTTC
CASSADRRSSYEQYF